The rows below give T cell receptor beta chains drawn from one sample of a study of T-cell reconstitution after alpha-beta-depleted transplantation in children. TCRdb fed the PCR reads into MiXCR, producing one record per CDR3 protein. Here the sample spans roughly 400,000 distinct CDR3 sequences, about 20% being singletons. The sample here was PBMCs from the stem cell graft donor, taken from the stem cell graft. All receptors derive from a human donor who donated a stem cell graft to a child with acute myeloid leukemia. The CDR3 runs from the conserved cysteine through the conserved F or W. D genes are given only for firm matches. Size is omitted from some rows. Given values are once, few, many or a class for expanded clones.

v_call	j_call	clone_size	d_call	cdr3_nt	cdr3_aa
TRBV4-1	TRBJ1-2	few	NA	TGCGCCAGCAGCCAAGATTTGGTATCTGGCTACACCTTC	CASSQDLVSGYTF
TRBV7-3	TRBJ2-6	few	NA	TGTGCCAGCAGCTCCCCGGGGGCAGGTATCTCTGGGGCCAACGTCCTGACTTTC	CASSSPGAGISGANVLTF
TRBV5-1	TRBJ2-7	few	TRBD1	TGCGCCAGCAGGGGGACAGCTAGCTCCTACGAGCAGTACTTC	CASRGTASSYEQYF
TRBV7-2	TRBJ2-2	few	TRBD1	TGTGCCAGCAGCTTAGCCCCAGGGGGCACCGGGGAGCTGTTTTTT	CASSLAPGGTGELFF
TRBV19	TRBJ2-7	NA	NA	TGTGCCAGTAGTATTAGGATTGCAGCCGCCCTGCGAGCCTACGAGCAGTACTTC	CASSIRIAAALRAYEQYF
TRBV4-1	TRBJ2-7	few	NA	TGCGCCAGCAGCCTTAACCGGGGGGAGCAGTACTTC	CASSLNRGEQYF
TRBV20-1	TRBJ2-3	NA	NA	TGCAGTGCTAGAGCGGCTAGCCGATTCACAGATACGCAGTATTTT	CSARAASRFTDTQYF
TRBV7-8	TRBJ2-3	few	NA	TGTGCCTCGCTAGTGGGGGGCCGGGGCACAGATACGCAGTATTTT	CASLVGGRGTDTQYF
TRBV20-1	TRBJ2-7	NA	TRBD2	TGCAGTGCTCCCTTGACTAGCGATTACGAGCAGTACTTC	CSAPLTSDYEQYF
TRBV7-3	TRBJ2-1	few	TRBD2	TGTGCCAGCAGCTTACAACTAGCGGGACCGAACAATGAGCAGTTCTTC	CASSLQLAGPNNEQFF
TRBV18	TRBJ2-1	few	NA	TGTGCCAGCTCCCTAGCAGGATCCAACTACAATGAGCAGTTCTTC	CASSLAGSNYNEQFF
TRBV2	TRBJ2-1	NA	TRBD2	TGTGCCAGCAGTGAATCTGGGACTAGCGGGATTTACAATGAGCAGTTCTTC	CASSESGTSGIYNEQFF
TRBV12-3/TRBV12-4	TRBJ2-5	NA	TRBD2	TGTGCCAGCAGTTTAGCCGGGACTAGCGGGGACAAAGAGACCCAGTACTTC	CASSLAGTSGDKETQYF
TRBV7-2	TRBJ2-7	NA	NA	TGTGCCAGCAGCCCTCGGGCCGAGGGCTACGAGCAGTACTTC	CASSPRAEGYEQYF
TRBV11-2	TRBJ2-7	NA	NA	TGTGCCAGCAGCCCTCGATCAAACTCCTACGAGCAGTACTTC	CASSPRSNSYEQYF
TRBV12-3/TRBV12-4	TRBJ1-5	few	TRBD1	TGTGCCAGCAGGGACAGGCCCAATCAGCCCCAGCATTTT	CASRDRPNQPQHF
TRBV29-1	TRBJ2-1	NA	TRBD2	TGCAGCGCAAGGAAGCGGGACTCCTACAATGAGCAGTTCTTC	CSARKRDSYNEQFF
TRBV6-1	TRBJ2-7	many	NA	TGTGCCAGCAGTGTTGAAGGGTTCGACGAGCAGTACTTC	CASSVEGFDEQYF
TRBV6-5	TRBJ2-7	few	NA	TGTGCCAGCAGTTACTTTGGCGGGTCCTCCTACGAGCAGTACTTC	CASSYFGGSSYEQYF
TRBV11-2	TRBJ2-1	NA	TRBD2	TGTGCCAGCAGCTTGTCCCTGGGACAGACCATAGCGGGAGTGGGCTACAATGAGCAGTTCTTC	CASSLSLGQTIAGVGYNEQFF
TRBV7-9	TRBJ2-1	NA	TRBD2	TGTGCCAGCAGCCAAAGGGAGGGGCCAGTCTCCTACAATGAGCAGTTCTTC	CASSQREGPVSYNEQFF
TRBV11-2	TRBJ1-3	NA	TRBD1	TGTGCCAGTCTCCGTGGGACAGGGGGCTCTGGAAACACCATATATTTT	CASLRGTGGSGNTIYF
TRBV24-1	TRBJ2-3	NA	TRBD1	TGTGCCACCAGTGACCCGGGACAGCGCACAGATACGCAGTATTTT	CATSDPGQRTDTQYF
TRBV15	TRBJ2-7	NA	TRBD2	TGTGCCACCAGCAGGTCCTTTAGCGGGACGACGGAAGAGCAGTACTTC	CATSRSFSGTTEEQYF
TRBV28	TRBJ1-5	many	NA	TGTGCCAGCAGTGATAATGTGGGTGCCCAGCATTTT	CASSDNVGAQHF
TRBV20-1	TRBJ1-5	NA	TRBD1	TGCAGTGCCCAGCCCCCGGGACAGGGAAATCAGCCCCAGCATTTT	CSAQPPGQGNQPQHF
TRBV29-1	TRBJ2-5	few	TRBD2	TGCAGCGTTGAAGGGGGACTAGATGGAGAGACCCAGTACTTC	CSVEGGLDGETQYF
TRBV13	TRBJ2-1	NA	NA	TGTGCCAGCAGCTTAGATGGACGGCTAGGCCTGGGTAATGAGCAGTTCTTC	CASSLDGRLGLGNEQFF
TRBV25-1	TRBJ2-7	NA	TRBD1	TGTGCCAGCAGTGGTCTCGACAGGGCGGCTACCTACGAGCAGTACTTC	CASSGLDRAATYEQYF